The next 7 T cell receptor beta chains were all read from a single sample in a study of control samples from healthy donors and cancer patients. Method: immunoSEQ multiplex PCR; TCRdb's copy keeps in-frame clones and lacks some. The sample consists of 71,000 or so clones, just under 90% of them appearing once. Sequencing used PBMCs. The receptor source for this set is a man aged 55 to 70 with lung cancer.

V usage is TRBV24-1 and J usage is TRBJ2-2; D is uncertain. Trimming took 9 bases from V and 3 from J, leaving 7 bases between them. Germline CDR1 is KGHDR and CDR2 is SFDVKD. The CDR3 extends over 12 amino acids. DNA for the CDR3: TGTGCCACCGGGTTTGACACCGGGGAGCTGTTTTTT. Encoded protein: CATGFDTGELFF.

The chain couples TRBV2 to TRBJ1-1, with D perhaps TRBD1 (5 bases). The ends were cut back, 11 bases at V and 0 bases at J, with 13 bases in the middle. The CDR3 sequence is 13 residues long. Germline lookup yields CDR1 SNHLY and CDR2 FYNNEI. The CDR3 nucleotides are TGTGCCTCTCAGGGAAGGTTGAACACTGAAGCTTTCTTT. Protein: CASQGRLNTEAFF. The full variable domain, its missing parts supplied by reference TRBV2 and TRBJ1-1, is EPEVTQTPSHQVTQMGQEVILRCVPISNHLYFYWYRQILGQKVEFLVSFYNNEISEKSEIFDDQFSVERPDGSNFTLKIRSTKLEDSAMYFCASQGRLNTEAFFGQGTRLTVV.

This chain uses TRBV7-9 with TRBJ1-1, with TRBD1 as a possible D gene (6 bases). With 7 bases removed from V and 8 bases from J, the gap between germline ends came to 11 bases. Germline V CDR1 and CDR2: SEHNR, FQNEAQ (reference sequence). This CDR3 is built from 11 residues. The CDR3 region has the DNA TGTGCCAGCACGACCGGACAGGAAGCTTTCTTT. Residues: CASTTGQEAFF.

Only one count was recorded for this clone. The rearrangement links TRBV5-1 to TRBJ2-5, with 9 bases matching TRBD2. Germline CDR1 is SGHRS and CDR2 is YFSETQ. Trimming took 5 bases from V and 1 from J; bases not matched to a gene: 6. The CDR3 contains 15 residues. CDR3 region: CASRGAGGRQETQYF. CDR3 bases: TGCGCCAGCAGAGGAGCGGGGGGTCGCCAAGAGACCCAGTACTTC.

The chain has TRBV3-1 (or the pseudogene TRBV3-2) and TRBJ2-2; D remains ambiguous. This CDR3 has 15 residues. The ends were cut back, 1 base at V and 5 bases at J, with 11 bases in the middle. Germline V CDR1 and CDR2: LGHDT, YNNKEL (reference sequence). The CDR3 coding sequence is TGTGCCAGCAGCCAAGGGGAATCTCCGACCGGGGAGCTGTTTTTT. Its protein is CASSQGESPTGELFF.

The chain uses TRBV2 and TRBJ2-5; the match to TRBD1 covers 11 bases. V was clipped by 7 bases and J by 5 bases; unmatched bases: 6. CDR3 length: 14 amino acids. CDR1 is SNHLY and CDR2 is FYNNEI in the germline V gene. DNA of the CDR3: TGTGCCAGCAAAAGGGACAGGGGGATGGAGACCCAGTACTTC. Encoded protein: CASKRDRGMETQYF.

The chain links TRBV5-6 to TRBJ2-5; 9 bases align to TRBD1. Per germline, CDR1 SGHDT and CDR2 YYEEEE. The CDR3 consists of 16 residues. V trimming: 4 bases; J trimming: 4 bases; junction bases outside the gene matches: 11. CDR3 in amino acids: CASSILDRGGIETQYF. For the CDR3, the DNA is TGTGCCAGCAGCATATTGGACAGGGGTGGAATAGAGACCCAGTACTTC.